Given below is one T cell receptor (beta chain) in context. Clones were sequenced by immunoSEQ multiplex PCR, and TCRdb holds only the in-frame ones, with some missing. The repertoire includes roughly 280,000 clones, approximately 86% of them detected once, and over 4% sits in the top ten. The sample is drawn from a study of blood T cell repertoires in COVID-19. Study details: COVID-19 samples, acute and convalescent, were from the United States, Italy and Spain.

Looked up from germline, CDR1 is PRHDT and CDR2 is FYEKMQ (reference sequence). The junction had 9 bases not matched to a gene; V was cut back by 5 bases and J by 8 bases. The CDR3 is made up of 15 amino acids. The source is a woman aged 60-75 years with COVID-19, enrolled during active disease. Material for sequencing was peripheral blood. The rearrangement links TRBV13 to TRBJ2-1; 10 nucleotides line up with TRBD1. The CDR3 is CASSGLGQGIDEQFF. Written as DNA, the CDR3 is TGTGCCAGCAGCGGACTGGGACAGGGGATCGATGAGCAGTTCTTC.